This T cell receptor (beta chain) was sequenced during a study of spatial heterogeneity in lung cancer (dated by TCRdb to the late 2010s). For context, the study as a whole: More beta-chain than alpha-chain transcripts were consistently detected, likely reflecting higher beta-chain transcript abundance. In the raw uncorrected reads, each unique combination of TCR and UMI appeared more than ten times on average. In non-small cell lung cancer, the study made a quantitative comparison of TCR alpha and beta repertoires among multiple tumor regions, matched nontumor lung and blood. Nonsynonymous mutation counts, determined by whole-exome sequencing of tumor tissue, were related to features of the TCR repertoire. At surgery, some 200 tumor regions, around 68 matched nontumor lung samples and some 54 PBMC samples were TCR-sequenced for both alpha and beta chains. What the authors observed across the whole study: Confirming at a functional level the hypothesis that regional TCRs recognize regional mutations was considered to require additional single-cell paired TCR alpha and beta sequencing.

V loses 0 bases, J loses 6 bases, and the germline ends lie 14 bases apart. Including the terminal cysteine and phenylalanine, the CDR3 comprises 14 residues. Kept here is only the CDR3 DNA, which spans 42 bases and is read in frame from base 1. CDR1 and CDR2, per the germline V gene (reference sequence), are DFQATT and SNEGSKA. Ten or more counts support this clonotype. The antigen it binds to is not known. Base qualities were left out, and no much larger clone turns up one base away. This beta chain is an unintended read in a library built for alpha chains; its size means little. The library was obtained by 5' RACE. The run used a NextSeq 500. To allow correction of PCR and sequencing errors, the TCR library protocol tagged every TCR cDNA molecule with a unique molecular identifier. The authors' analysis ran thus. TCR identification, UMI-based error correction and CDR3 extraction were all carried out with Decombinator tools. TCRs above a frequency of 2 per 1,000, corresponding to the top 1% of the tumor frequency distribution, were defined as expanded. Each repertoire was subsampled 100 times to 5,000 TCRs, after which Renyi diversity was computed with the R vegan package. CDR3 similarity networks were constructed using string-kernel similarity of amino acid triplets, with links drawn between CDR3s whose pairwise similarity was above 0.82. TCRdb took the public reads, trimmed them with fastp at Q25, ran MiXCR for clone calling and kept in-frame beta chains. Here each entry gathers all rows of one CDR3 protein and keeps the most common genes and DNA. The V and J calls reflect TCRdb's pipeline rather than the authors' work. The sample profile shows some 16,000 distinct CDR3 sequences; about 3.6% of them were found once. Of the sample, roughly 10% falls within the top ten clones.

Interpreted using the paper, the time point label stands for: sample taken at primary tumor resection. The donors were 65 to 90 patients from the lung TRACERx cohort who had early-stage, untreated non-small cell lung cancer. TCR sequencing used whole RNA extracted from tumor and nontumor lung tissue, or from cryopreserved PBMC samples, without cell sorting. Only patients with enough RNA available from two or more tumor regions were chosen for TCR sequencing. Tumor and adjacent nontumor lung specimens were reviewed by a lung pathologist before selection. This specimen consisted of normal lung tissue next to the tumor, obtained at surgery. The clonotype comes from a male donor with early-stage non-small cell lung cancer. The sequence links TRBV20-1 to TRBJ1-1, and TRBD1 may be the D gene, going by 6 matching bases. The sequenced DNA is TGCAGTGCTAGAGATAGCCAGGGGAGTGCTGAAGCTTTCTTT. It specifies CSARDSQGSAEAFF.